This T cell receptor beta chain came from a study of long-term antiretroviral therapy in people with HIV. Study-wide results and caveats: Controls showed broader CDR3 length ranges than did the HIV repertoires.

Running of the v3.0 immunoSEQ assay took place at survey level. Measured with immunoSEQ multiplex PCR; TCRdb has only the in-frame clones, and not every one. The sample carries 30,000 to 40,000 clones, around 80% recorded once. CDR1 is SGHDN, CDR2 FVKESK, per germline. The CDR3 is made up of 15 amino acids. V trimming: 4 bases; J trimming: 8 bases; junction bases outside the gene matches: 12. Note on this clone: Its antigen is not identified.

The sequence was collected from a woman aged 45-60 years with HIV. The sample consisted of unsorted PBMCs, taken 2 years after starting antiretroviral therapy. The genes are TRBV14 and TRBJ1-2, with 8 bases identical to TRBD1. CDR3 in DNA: TGTGCCAGCAGCCGGCAGATGACAGGGGCTGGAGGCTACACCTTC. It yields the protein CASSRQMTGAGGYTF. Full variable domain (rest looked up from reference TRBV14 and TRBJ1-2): EAGVTQFPSHSVIEKGQTVTLRCDPISGHDNLYWYRRVMGKEIKFLLHFVKESKQDESGMPNNRFLAERTGGTYSTLKVQPAELEDSGVYFCASSRQMTGAGGYTFGSGTRLTVV.